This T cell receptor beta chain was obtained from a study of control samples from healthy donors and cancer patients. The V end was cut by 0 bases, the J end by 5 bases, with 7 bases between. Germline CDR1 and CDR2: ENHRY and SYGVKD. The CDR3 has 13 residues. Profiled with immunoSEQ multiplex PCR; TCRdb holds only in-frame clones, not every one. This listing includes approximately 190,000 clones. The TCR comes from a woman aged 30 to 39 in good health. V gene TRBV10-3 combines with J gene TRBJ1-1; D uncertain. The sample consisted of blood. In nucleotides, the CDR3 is TGTGCCATCAGTGAGTCACGGGTGACTGAAGCTTTCTTT. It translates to CAISESRVTEAFF.